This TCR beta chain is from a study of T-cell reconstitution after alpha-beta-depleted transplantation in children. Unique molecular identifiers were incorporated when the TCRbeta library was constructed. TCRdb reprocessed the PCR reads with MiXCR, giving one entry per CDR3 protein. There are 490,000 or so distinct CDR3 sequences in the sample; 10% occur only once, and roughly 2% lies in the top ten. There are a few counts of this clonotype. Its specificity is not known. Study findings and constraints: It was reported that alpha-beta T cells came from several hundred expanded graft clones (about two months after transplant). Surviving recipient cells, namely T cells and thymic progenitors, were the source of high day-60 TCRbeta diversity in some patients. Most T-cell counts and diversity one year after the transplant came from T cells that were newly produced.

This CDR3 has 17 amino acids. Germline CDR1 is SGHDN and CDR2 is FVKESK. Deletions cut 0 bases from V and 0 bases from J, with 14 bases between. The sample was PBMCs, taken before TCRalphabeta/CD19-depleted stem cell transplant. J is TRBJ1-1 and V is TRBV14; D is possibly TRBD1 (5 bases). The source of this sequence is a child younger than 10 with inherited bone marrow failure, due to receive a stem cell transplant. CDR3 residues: CASSQDAGPLLNTEAFF. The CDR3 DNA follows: TGTGCCAGCAGCCAAGACGCAGGGCCCCTTCTGAACACTGAAGCTTTCTTT.